This TCR beta chain was profiled in a study of regulatory T cells in long-lasting Graves disease. For this clonotype: One end of the junction fails to match germline, which may point to a read error.

Regarding time point: persistent/refractory GD, antithyroid drugs over 5 years with positive TRAb. RNA extracted from PBMCs served as the sequencing template. In building TCR beta libraries, iRepertoire HTBI primers were used together with Arm-PCR of CDR3 regions. Authors' processing steps: Across all samples, approximately 64 TRBV segments and more than 11 TRBJ segments were identified. TCRdb used MiXCR to reprocess the multiplex PCR reads, holding one entry per CDR3 protein. The V and J calls shown here were made by TCRdb, not taken from the authors' results. The sample lists hundreds of thousands of distinct CDR3 sequences, around 20% occurring once. The material sequenced was peripheral blood mononuclear cells (PBMCs), taken when the disease was refractory, from a patient treated with antithyroid drugs. The sequence came from a female donor with Graves disease.

The CDR3 bases are TGTGCCAGCAGTTATGAAAGCCGGGGCTCCTACGGGCAGTACTTC. Protein product: CASSYESRGSYGQYF. The chain couples TRBV6-9 to TRBJ2-7; possibly TRBD1 or TRBD2 for D (5 bases each). Germline CDR1 and CDR2: MNHGY and SVAAGI. The CDR3 covers 15 residues.